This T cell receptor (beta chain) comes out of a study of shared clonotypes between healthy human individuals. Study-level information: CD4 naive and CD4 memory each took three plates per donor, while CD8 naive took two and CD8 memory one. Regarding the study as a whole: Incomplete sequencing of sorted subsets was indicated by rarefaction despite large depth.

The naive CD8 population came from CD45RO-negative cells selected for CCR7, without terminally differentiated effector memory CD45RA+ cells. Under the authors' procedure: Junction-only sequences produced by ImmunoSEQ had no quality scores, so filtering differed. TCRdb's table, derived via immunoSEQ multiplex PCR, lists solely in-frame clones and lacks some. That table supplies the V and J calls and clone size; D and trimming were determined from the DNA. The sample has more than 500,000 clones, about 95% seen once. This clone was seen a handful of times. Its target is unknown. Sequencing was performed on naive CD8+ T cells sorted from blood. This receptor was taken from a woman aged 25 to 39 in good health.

DNA of the CDR3: TGTGCCAGCAGTTTGGGATTCGGGGTCGGCTACACCTTC. As protein: CASSLGFGVGYTF. The V and J genes are TRBV27 and TRBJ1-2; no reliable D call. The CDR3 consists of 13 residues. V lost 3 bases and J lost 8, with 13 bases in between. Germline CDR1 reads MNHEY; CDR2 reads SMNVEV (reference sequence).